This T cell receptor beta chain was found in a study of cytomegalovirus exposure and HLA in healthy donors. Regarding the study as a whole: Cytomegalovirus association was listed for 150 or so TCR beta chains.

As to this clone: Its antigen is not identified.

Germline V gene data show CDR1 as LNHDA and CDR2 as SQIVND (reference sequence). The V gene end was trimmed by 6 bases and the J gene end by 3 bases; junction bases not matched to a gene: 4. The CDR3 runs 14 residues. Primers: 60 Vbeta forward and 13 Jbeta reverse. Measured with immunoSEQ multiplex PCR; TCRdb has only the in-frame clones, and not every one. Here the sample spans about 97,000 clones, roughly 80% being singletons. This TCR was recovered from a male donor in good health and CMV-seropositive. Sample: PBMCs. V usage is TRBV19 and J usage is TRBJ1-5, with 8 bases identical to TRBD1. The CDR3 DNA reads TGTGCCAGTAGGCACAGGGGGGACAATCAGCCCCAGCATTTT. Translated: CASRHRGDNQPQHF.